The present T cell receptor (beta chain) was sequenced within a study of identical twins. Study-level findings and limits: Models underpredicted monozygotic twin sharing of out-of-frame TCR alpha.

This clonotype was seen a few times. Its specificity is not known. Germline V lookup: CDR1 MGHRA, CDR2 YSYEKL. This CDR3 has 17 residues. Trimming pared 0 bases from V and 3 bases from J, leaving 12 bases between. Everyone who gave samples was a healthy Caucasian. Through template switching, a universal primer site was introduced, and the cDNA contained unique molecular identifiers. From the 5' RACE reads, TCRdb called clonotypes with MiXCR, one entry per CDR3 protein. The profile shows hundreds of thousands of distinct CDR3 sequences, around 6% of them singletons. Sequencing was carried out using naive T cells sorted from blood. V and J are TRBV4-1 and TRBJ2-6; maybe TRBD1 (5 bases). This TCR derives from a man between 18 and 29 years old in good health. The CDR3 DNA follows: TGCGCCAGCAGCCAAGATCTCAGAAGGGGTGGGGCCAACGTCCTGACTTTC. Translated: CASSQDLRRGGANVLTF.